This TCR beta chain was retrieved from a study of blood T cell repertoires in COVID-19. The wider study: PBMCs, B-cell-depleted T cells, or T cells provided the cDNA or gDNA that made up the material.

This CDR3 is built from 13 residues. Germline lookup yields CDR1 SQVTM and CDR2 ANQGSEA. The V and J ends lost 4 bases and 6 bases respectively, with 13 bases between them. Authors' data handling: Reference gene primer amplification gave nucleated cell count estimates. Assay: immunoSEQ multiplex PCR; the TCRdb copy retains only in-frame clones and omits some. V and J calls and clone size are copied from that table; D and trimming were computed from the DNA. Of around 47,000 clones listed, approximately 85% are singletons. The table lists this clone with a few counts. The genes are TRBV29-1 and TRBJ2-1, with D unclear. The sample taken for sequencing was peripheral blood. The receptor's source is an elderly woman with COVID-19, enrolled during active disease. The CDR3 DNA follows: TGCAGCGTTGGCGGCCTAATGCCCAATGAGCAGTTCTTC. Translation: CSVGGLMPNEQFF.